These T cell receptor beta chains were read from a single sample in a study of identical twins. From the 5' RACE reads, TCRdb called clonotypes with MiXCR, one entry per CDR3 protein. The table has under 900,000 distinct CDR3 sequences, 18% seen once. These sequences were also reported in another study, on T cells expressing NK-cell markers.

Sequenced sample: PBMCs. The origin of the receptors is a woman aged 18-29 years in good health. The CDR3 runs from the conserved cysteine through the conserved F or W. D genes are given only for firm matches. Size values are once, few and many counts, or a class for expanded clones, and some rows have none.

TRBV20-1	few	TRBD2	TRBJ2-7	TGCAGTGCGGAGCCCTGGGTCGGGGGGATGCACTCCGAGCAGTACTTC	CSAEPWVGGMHSEQYF
TRBV7-8	NA	TRBD2	TRBJ2-1	TGTGCCAGCAGCCTCACCAGCGGGGTAAACAATGAGCAGTTCTTC	CASSLTSGVNNEQFF
TRBV27	NA	NA	TRBJ2-2	TGTGCCAGCAGTTTTTACGCCGGCACCGGGGAGCTGTTTTTT	CASSFYAGTGELFF
TRBV12-3/TRBV12-4	NA	TRBD2	TRBJ2-1	TGTGCCAGCAGACCGTGGGCCTCAGCGGGAGATAGGAATGAGCAGTTCTTC	CASRPWASAGDRNEQFF
TRBV5-4	NA	TRBD2	TRBJ2-5	TGTGCCAGCAGCTTGGTCGTGGGAGGGCCCCCAGAGACCCAGTACTTC	CASSLVVGGPPETQYF
TRBV20-1	NA	NA	TRBJ2-1	TGCAGTGCCCCCGTGGCAGGTACGACTCTGGAGCAGTTCTTC	CSAPVAGTTLEQFF
TRBV9	NA	NA	TRBJ2-7	TGTGCCAGCAGCGTAGGGGGGGGCGTCTACGAGCAGTACTTC	CASSVGGGVYEQYF
TRBV10-3	few	TRBD2	TRBJ2-1	TGTGCCATCAGTGCTTGGGGGGGGAATGAGCAGTTCTTC	CAISAWGGNEQFF
TRBV7-9	few	NA	TRBJ1-1	TGTGCCAGCAGCCCTGCAATTATGAACACTGAAGCTTTCTTT	CASSPAIMNTEAFF
TRBV15	NA	NA	TRBJ2-3	TGTGCCACCTCAGGGGTAGGAGATACGCAGTATTTT	CATSGVGDTQYF
TRBV12-3/TRBV12-4	many	TRBD1	TRBJ2-1	TGTGCCAGCATCTCGGGACAGGGATACAATGAGCAGTTCTTC	CASISGQGYNEQFF